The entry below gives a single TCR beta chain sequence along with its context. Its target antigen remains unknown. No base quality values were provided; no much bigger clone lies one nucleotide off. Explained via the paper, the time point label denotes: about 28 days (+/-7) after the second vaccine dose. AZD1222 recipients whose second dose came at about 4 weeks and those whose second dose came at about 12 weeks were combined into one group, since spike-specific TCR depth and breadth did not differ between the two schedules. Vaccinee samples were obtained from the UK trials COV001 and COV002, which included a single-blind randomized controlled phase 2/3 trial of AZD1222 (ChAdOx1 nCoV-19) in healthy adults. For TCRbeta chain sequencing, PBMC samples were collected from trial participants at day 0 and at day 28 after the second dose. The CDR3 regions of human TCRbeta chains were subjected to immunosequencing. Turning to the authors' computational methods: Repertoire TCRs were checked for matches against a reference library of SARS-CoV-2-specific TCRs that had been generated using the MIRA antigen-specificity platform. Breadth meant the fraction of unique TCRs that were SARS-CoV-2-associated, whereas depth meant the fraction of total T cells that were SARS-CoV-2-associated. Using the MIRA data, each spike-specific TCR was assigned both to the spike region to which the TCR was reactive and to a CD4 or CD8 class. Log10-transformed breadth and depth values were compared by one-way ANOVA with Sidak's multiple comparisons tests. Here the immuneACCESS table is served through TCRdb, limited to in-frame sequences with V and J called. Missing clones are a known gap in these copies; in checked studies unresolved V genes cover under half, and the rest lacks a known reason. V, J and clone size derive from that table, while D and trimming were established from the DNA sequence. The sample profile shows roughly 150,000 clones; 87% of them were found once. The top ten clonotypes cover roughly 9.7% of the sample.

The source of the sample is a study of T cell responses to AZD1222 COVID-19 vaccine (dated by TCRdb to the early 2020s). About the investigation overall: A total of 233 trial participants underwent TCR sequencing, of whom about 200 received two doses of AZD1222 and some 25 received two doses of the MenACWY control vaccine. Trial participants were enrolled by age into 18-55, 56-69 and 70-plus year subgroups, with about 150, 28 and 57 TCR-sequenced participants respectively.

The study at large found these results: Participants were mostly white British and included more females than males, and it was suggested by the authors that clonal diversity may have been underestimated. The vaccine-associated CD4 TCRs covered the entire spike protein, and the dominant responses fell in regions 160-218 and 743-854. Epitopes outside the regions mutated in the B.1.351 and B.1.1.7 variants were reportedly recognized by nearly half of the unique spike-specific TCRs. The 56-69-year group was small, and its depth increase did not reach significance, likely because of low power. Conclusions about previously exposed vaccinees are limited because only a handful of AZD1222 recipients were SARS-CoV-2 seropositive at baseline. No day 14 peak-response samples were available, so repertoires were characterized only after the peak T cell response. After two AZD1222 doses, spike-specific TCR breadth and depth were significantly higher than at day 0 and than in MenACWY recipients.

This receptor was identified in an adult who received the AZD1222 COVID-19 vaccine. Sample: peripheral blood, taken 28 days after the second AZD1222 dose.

The CDR3 reads CSASGSTDTQYF. The sequenced DNA: TGCAGTGCTAGTGGCAGCACAGATACGCAGTATTTT. This chain joins TRBV20-1 to TRBJ2-3; a confident D gene designation cannot be given. From the cysteine up to the phenylalanine, the CDR3 has a length of 12 residues. The retained sequence is limited to the CDR3, 36 bases, with the frame set at the first base. At the junction V is shortened by 3 bases and J by 0 bases, with 4 bases in between. CDR1 is given as DFQATT and CDR2 as SNEGSKA, both from the germline V gene (reference sequence).